This T cell receptor beta chain was captured by sequencing in a study of cytomegalovirus exposure and HLA in healthy donors. Study-level information: Earlier findings included roughly 100 million unique TCR beta sequences obtained from 150 million to 200 million T cells.

Likely unrecorded immune exposures existed in these nominally healthy donors. With regard to this clone: Its antigen is unidentified.

The germline V gene has CDR1 SGDLS and CDR2 YYNGEE. This CDR3 region has 15 residues. The ends lost 4 bases at V and 6 bases at J; junction bases unmatched: 8. Study-wide results and limits: Equally common other TCR beta chains were less clonally expanded than HLA-associated ones, a later analysis found. An assumption of roughly uniform sequencing depth across donors underlay the presence/absence analyses.

In the PCR, 60 Vbeta and 13 Jbeta primers were used. Sequencing used immunoSEQ multiplex PCR; TCRdb keeps in-frame clones, though not all of them. The sample carries 65,000 to 70,000 clones, around 78% recorded once. The gene calls are TRBV9 and TRBJ2-3; 10 bases line up with TRBD2. Material for sequencing was PBMCs. The sequence derives from a man aged 45-60 years in good health and CMV-seronegative. The CDR3 loop is CASSTQAGGQDTQYF. For the CDR3, the DNA is TGTGCCAGCAGCACACAAGCGGGGGGGCAGGATACGCAGTATTTT.